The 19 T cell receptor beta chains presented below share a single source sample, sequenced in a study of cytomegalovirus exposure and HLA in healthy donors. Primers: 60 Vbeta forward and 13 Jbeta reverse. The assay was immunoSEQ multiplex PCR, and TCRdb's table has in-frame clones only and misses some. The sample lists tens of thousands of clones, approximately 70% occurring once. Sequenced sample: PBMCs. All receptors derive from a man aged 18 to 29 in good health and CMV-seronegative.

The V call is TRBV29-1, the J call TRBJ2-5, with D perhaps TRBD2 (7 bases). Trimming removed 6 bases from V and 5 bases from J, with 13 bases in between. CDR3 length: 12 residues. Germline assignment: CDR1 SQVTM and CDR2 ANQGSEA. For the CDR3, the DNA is TGCAGCGTGCAACAGGGAGGGGAGACCCAGTACTTC. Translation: CSVQQGGETQYF. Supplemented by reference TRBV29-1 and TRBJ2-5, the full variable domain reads SAVISQKPSRDICQRGTSLTIQCQVDSQVTMMFWYRQQPGQSLTLIATANQGSEATYESGFVIDKFPISRPNLTFSTLTVSNMSPEDSSIYLCSVQQGGETQYFGPGTRLLVL.

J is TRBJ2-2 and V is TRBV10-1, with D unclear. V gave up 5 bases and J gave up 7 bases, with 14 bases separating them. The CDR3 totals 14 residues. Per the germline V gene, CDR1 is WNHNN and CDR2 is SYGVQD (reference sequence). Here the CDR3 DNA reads TGCGCCAGCAGTCCCCCGGAATCAGGCGGGGAGCTGTTTTTT. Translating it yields CASSPPESGGELFF.

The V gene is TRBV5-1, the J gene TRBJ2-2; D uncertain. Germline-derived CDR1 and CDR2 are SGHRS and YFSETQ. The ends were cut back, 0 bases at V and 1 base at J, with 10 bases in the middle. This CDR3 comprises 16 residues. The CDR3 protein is CASSLDLVKNTGELFF. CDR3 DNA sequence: TGCGCCAGCAGCTTGGATTTAGTCAAGAACACCGGGGAGCTGTTTTTT.

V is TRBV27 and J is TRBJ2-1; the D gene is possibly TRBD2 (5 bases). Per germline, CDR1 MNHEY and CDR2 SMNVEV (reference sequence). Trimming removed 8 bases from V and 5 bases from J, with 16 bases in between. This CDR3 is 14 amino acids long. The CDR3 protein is CASHPLGEHNEQFF. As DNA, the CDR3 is TGTGCCAGCCATCCCCTTGGGGAGCACAATGAGCAGTTCTTC.

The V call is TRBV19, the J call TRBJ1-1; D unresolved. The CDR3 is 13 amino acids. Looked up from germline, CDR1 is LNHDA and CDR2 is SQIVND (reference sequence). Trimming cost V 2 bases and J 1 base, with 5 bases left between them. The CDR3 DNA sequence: TGTGCCAGTAGTATATCCGGGAACACTGAAGCTTTCTTT. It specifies CASSISGNTEAFF. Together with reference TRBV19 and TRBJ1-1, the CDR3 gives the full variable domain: DGGITQSPKYLFRKEGQNVTLSCEQNLNHDAMYWYRQDPGQGLRLIYYSQIVNDFQKGDIAEGYSVSREKKESFPLTVTSAQKNPTAFYLCASSISGNTEAFFGQGTRLTVV.

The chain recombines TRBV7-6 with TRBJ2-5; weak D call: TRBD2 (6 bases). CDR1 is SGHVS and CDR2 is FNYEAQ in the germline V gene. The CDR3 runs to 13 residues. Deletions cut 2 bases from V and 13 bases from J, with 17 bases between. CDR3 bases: TGTGCCAGCAGCTTAAACGAGGTTGGGGGACTGTACTTC. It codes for CASSLNEVGGLYF.

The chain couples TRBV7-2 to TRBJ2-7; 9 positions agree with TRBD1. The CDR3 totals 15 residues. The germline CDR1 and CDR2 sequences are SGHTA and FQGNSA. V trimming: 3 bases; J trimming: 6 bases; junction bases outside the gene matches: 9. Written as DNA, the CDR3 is TGTGCCAGCAGCTTTACCGGGACAGGGAGGGGCGAGCAGTACTTC. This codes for CASSFTGTGRGEQYF.

Here the CDR3 DNA reads TGTGCCAGCAGTTACGTCGGGAATGAGCAGTTCTTC. The encoded protein is CASSYVGNEQFF. The V call is TRBV6-5, the J call TRBJ2-1; D unclear. Germline assignment: CDR1 MNHEY and CDR2 SVGAGI. V lost 2 bases to trimming and J lost 7 bases, with 6 bases between them. This CDR3 spans 12 amino acids.

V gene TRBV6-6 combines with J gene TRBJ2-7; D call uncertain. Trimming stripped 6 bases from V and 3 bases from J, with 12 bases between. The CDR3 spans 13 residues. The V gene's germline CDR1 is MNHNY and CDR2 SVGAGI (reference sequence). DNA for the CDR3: TGTGCCAGCAGCTCCGGCCTAGGCTACGAGCAGTACTTC. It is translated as CASSSGLGYEQYF.

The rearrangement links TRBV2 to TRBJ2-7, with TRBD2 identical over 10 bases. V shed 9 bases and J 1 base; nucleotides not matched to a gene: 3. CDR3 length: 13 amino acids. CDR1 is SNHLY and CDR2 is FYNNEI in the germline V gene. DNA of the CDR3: TGTGCCAGAGGGACTAGCGAATCCTACGAGCAGTACTTC. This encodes CARGTSESYEQYF.

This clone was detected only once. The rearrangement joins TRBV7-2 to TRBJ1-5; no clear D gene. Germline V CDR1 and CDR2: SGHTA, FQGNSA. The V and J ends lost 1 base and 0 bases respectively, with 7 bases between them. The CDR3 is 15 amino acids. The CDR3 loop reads CASSLGPNSNQPQHF. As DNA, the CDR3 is TGTGCCAGCAGCTTAGGGCCGAATAGCAATCAGCCCCAGCATTTT.

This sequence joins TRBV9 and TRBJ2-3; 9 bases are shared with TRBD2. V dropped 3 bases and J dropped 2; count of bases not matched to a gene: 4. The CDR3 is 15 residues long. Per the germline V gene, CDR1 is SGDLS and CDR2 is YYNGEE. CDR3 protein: CASSGGTSSTDTQYF. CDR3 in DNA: TGTGCCAGCAGCGGAGGGACTAGCTCCACAGATACGCAGTATTTT. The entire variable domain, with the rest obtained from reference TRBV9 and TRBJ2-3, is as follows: DSGVTQTPKHLITATGQRVTLRCSPRSGDLSVYWYQQSLDQGLQFLIQYYNGEERAKGNILERFSAQQFPDLHSELNLSSLELGDSALYFCASSGGTSSTDTQYFGPGTRLTVL.

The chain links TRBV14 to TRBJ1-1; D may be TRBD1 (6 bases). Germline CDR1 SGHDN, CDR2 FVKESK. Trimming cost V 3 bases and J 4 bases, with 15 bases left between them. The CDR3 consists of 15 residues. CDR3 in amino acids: CASSQGGGRGTEAFF. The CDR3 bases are TGTGCCAGCAGCCAGGGAGGGGGAAGGGGCACTGAAGCTTTCTTT.

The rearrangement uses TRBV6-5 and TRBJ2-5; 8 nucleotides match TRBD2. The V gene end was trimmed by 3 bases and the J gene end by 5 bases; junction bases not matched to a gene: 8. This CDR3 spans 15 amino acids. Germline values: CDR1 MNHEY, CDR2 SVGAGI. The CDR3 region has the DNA TGTGCCAGCAGTTATGGGACTAGGTCCCCGGAGACCCAGTACTTC. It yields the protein CASSYGTRSPETQYF.

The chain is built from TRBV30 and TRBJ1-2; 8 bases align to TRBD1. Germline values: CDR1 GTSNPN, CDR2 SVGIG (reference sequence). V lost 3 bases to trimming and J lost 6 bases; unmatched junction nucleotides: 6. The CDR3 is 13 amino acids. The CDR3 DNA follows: TGTGCCTGGAGCCGACAGGGGCGGGATGGCTACACCTTC. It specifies CAWSRQGRDGYTF.

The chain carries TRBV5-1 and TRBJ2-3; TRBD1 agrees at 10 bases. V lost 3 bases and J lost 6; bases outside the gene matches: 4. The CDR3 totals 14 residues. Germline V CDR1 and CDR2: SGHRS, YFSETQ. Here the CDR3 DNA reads TGCGCCAGCAGCTCGACAGGGGGCAGGGATACGCAGTATTTT. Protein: CASSSTGGRDTQYF.

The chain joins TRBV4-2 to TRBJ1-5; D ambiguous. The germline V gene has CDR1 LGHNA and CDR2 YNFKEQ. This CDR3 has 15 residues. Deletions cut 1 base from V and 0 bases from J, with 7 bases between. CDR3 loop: CASSQGQNSNQPQHF. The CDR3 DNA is TGTGCCAGCAGCCAAGGTCAGAATAGCAATCAGCCCCAGCATTTT.

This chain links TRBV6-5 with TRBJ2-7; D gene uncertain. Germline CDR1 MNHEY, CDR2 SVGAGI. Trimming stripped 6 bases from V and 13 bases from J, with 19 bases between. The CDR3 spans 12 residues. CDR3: CASSPNIPVLYF. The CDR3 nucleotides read TGTGCCAGCAGCCCAAATATACCAGTCCTCTACTTC.

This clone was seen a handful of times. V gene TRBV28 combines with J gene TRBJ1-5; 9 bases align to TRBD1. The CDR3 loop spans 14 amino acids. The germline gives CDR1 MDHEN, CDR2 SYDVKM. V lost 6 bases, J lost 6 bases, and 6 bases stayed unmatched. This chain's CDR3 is CASRPGTGIQPQHF. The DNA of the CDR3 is TGTGCCAGCAGGCCCGGGACAGGGATTCAGCCCCAGCATTTT. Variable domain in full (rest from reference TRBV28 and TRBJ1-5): DVKVTQSSRYLVKRTGEKVFLECVQDMDHENMFWYRQDPGLGLRLIYFSYDVKMKEKGDIPEGYSVSREKKERFSLILESASTNQTSMYLCASRPGTGIQPQHFGDGTRLSIL.